Shown below are 14 T cell receptor beta chains from a single sample sequenced in a study of T cell responses to AZD1222 COVID-19 vaccine. Clones were read by immunoSEQ multiplex PCR, and TCRdb kept only the in-frame ones, dropping some. This table holds 150,000 or so clones, over 75% found once. The sample was peripheral blood, taken on day 0 of AZD1222 vaccination. The receptors were gathered from an adult in good health.

This clone was seen a single time. J is TRBJ1-2 and V is TRBV15, with unresolved D. The CDR3 has 13 residues. The V and J ends lost 5 bases and 8 bases respectively, with 15 bases between them. Germline V lookup: CDR1 LNHNV, CDR2 YYDKDF (reference sequence). CDR3 amino acids: CATSPTTDGGYTF. The CDR3, as DNA: TGTGCCACCAGCCCTACTACCGACGGAGGCTACACCTTC.

V usage is TRBV11-1 and J usage is TRBJ2-1, with D perhaps matching TRBD1 or TRBD2 (5 bases each). The V and J ends lost 1 base and 4 bases respectively, with 5 bases between them. Germline CDR1 and CDR2: SGHAT and FQDESV (reference sequence). This CDR3 region has 13 residues. CDR3 nucleotides: TGTGCCAGCAGCTTAGGGGGGTACAATGAGCAGTTCTTC. It specifies CASSLGGYNEQFF.

In this sample, this clone turned up a few times. CDR3 in amino acids: CASSLEPAANTIYF. CDR3 bases: TGCGCCAGCAGCTTGGAGCCAGCCGCAAACACCATATATTTT. The genes are TRBV5-1 and TRBJ1-3; no clear D. This CDR3 spans 14 amino acids. Germline lookup yields CDR1 SGHRS and CDR2 YFSETQ. Trimming left V 0 bases short and J 6 bases short, with 10 bases between.

Written as DNA, the CDR3 is TGTGCCAGCAGCACCTACTCAAGTGAAGGAAACACCATATATTTT. Its translation: CASSTYSSEGNTIYF. This chain joins TRBV7-8 and TRBJ1-3; no clear D. V shed 5 bases and J shed 4 bases, with 15 bases lying between them. This CDR3 has 15 residues. Germline V gene data show CDR1 as SGHVS and CDR2 as FQNEAQ. The full variable domain, completed using reference TRBV7-8 and TRBJ1-3, is GAGVSQSPRYKVAKRGQDVALRCDPISGHVSLFWYQQALGQGPEFLTYFQNEAQLDKSGLPSDRFFAERPEGSVSTLKIQRTQQEDSAVYLCASSTYSSEGNTIYFGEGSWLTVV.

This clone has a single count. The genes are TRBV7-2 and TRBJ1-6, with D tentatively TRBD1 (6 bases). This CDR3 is 15 amino acids long. The germline V gene has CDR1 SGHTA and CDR2 FQGNSA. V was clipped by 2 bases and J by 10 bases, with 15 bases between them. The DNA of the CDR3 is TGTGCCAGCAGCTTAAGGGGGGACTGGCGGTCACCCCTCCACTTT. Its protein is CASSLRGDWRSPLHF.

This sequence joins TRBV6-2 or TRBV6-3 and TRBJ2-7; tentative D call: TRBD1 (5 bases). The germline V gene has CDR1 MNHEY and CDR2 SVGEGT. The CDR3 extends over 19 amino acids. V lost 4 bases and J lost 0, with 25 bases in between. CDR3 sequence: CASSWLGLGAIGDSYEQYF. DNA for the CDR3: TGTGCCAGCAGTTGGTTGGGGTTAGGGGCGATAGGAGACTCCTACGAGCAGTACTTC.

The chain recombines TRBV7-3 with TRBJ2-7; D might be TRBD1 (5 bases). The V end was cut by 5 bases, the J end by 3 bases, with 11 bases between. The CDR3 has 13 residues. CDR1 and CDR2 (germline): SGHTA, FQGTGA. For the CDR3, the DNA is TGTGCCAGCAGCAAGGACACTTACTACGAGCAGTACTTC. Translated: CASSKDTYYEQYF.

The chain recombines TRBV1 with TRBJ1-1; TRBD1 is taken as the D call from the table, unchecked against the DNA. TRBV1 is classified as a pseudogene. The CDR3 has 17 residues. CDR3: CTSSQDITGYMNTEAFF. The CDR3 region has the DNA TGCACCAGCAGCCAAGATATAACAGGTTACATGAACACTGAAGCTTTCTTT.

This sequence joins TRBV7-9 and TRBJ1-5; D is perhaps TRBD1 (5 bases). CDR3 length equals 17 residues. Trimming left V 1 base short and J 0 bases short, with 13 bases between. From germline, CDR1 is SEHNR and CDR2 FQNEAQ (reference sequence). CDR3 sequence reads: CASSLVTGAYSNQPQHF. In nucleotides, the CDR3 is TGTGCCAGCAGCTTAGTTACAGGAGCCTATAGCAATCAGCCCCAGCATTTT.

The chain couples TRBV7-2 to TRBJ2-2; D not certain. V was shortened by 7 bases and J by 5 bases, with 11 bases between the two germline ends. CDR1 and CDR2 from the germline V gene are SGHTA and FQGNSA. This CDR3 spans 13 amino acids. CDR3 sequence (DNA): TGTGCCAGCACCGCAGACCGGACCGGGGAGCTGTTTTTT. The encoded protein is CASTADRTGELFF. The whole variable domain, filled in from reference TRBV7-2 and TRBJ2-2, reads GAGVSQSPSNKVTEKGKDVELRCDPISGHTALYWYRQSLGQGLEFLIYFQGNSAPDKSGLPSDRFSAERTGGSVSTLTIQRTQQEDSAVYLCASTADRTGELFFGEGSRLTVL.

This clone has only one observation. V is TRBV14 and J is TRBJ1-2; no firm D call. The germline V and J ends were trimmed by 0 bases and 1 base, with 6 bases remaining between them. Germline values: CDR1 SGHDN, CDR2 FVKESK. The CDR3 contains 14 residues. In nucleotides, the CDR3 is TGTGCCAGCAGCCAAGACGGGGATAACTATGGCTACACCTTC. It yields the protein CASSQDGDNYGYTF. The whole variable domain, filled in from reference TRBV14 and TRBJ1-2, reads EAGVTQFPSHSVIEKGQTVTLRCDPISGHDNLYWYRRVMGKEIKFLLHFVKESKQDESGMPNNRFLAERTGGTYSTLKVQPAELEDSGVYFCASSQDGDNYGYTFGSGTRLTVV.

The J gene is TRBJ2-5, the V gene TRBV6-6, with 13 bases identical to TRBD2. Germline lookup yields CDR1 MNHNY and CDR2 SVGAGI (reference sequence). The CDR3 contains 15 residues. Trimming took 8 bases from V and 5 from J; bases not matched to a gene: 8. The CDR3 region has the DNA TGTGCCAGCGGAGGACTAGCGGGGGTAGGGGAGACCCAGTACTTC. This codes for CASGGLAGVGETQYF.

The V call is TRBV4-3, the J call TRBJ2-1, with unresolved D. The CDR3 has 13 residues. Trimming removed 0 bases at V and 8 bases at J, with 8 bases between. The germline V gene has CDR1 LGHNA and CDR2 YSLEER. The CDR3 nucleotides are TGCGCCAGCAGCCAAGATCTAATAGATGAGCAGTTCTTC. Its protein product is CASSQDLIDEQFF.

The J gene is TRBJ2-1, the V gene TRBV7-6, with 11 positions matching TRBD1. Germline V CDR1 and CDR2: SGHVS, FNYEAQ. Losses at the gene ends were 4 bases for V and 9 bases for J; bases not matched to a gene: 11. This CDR3 is 16 amino acids long. The CDR3 loop reads CASSSLVRDRGGEQFF. The CDR3 coding sequence is TGTGCCAGCAGCTCCTTGGTCCGGGACAGGGGGGGTGAGCAGTTCTTC.